The 27 T cell receptor beta chains given below trace back to one sample, sequenced in a study of T-cell reconstitution after alpha-beta-depleted transplantation in children. Unique molecular identifiers were incorporated into the prepared TCRbeta library. TCRdb reprocessed the PCR reads via MiXCR and lists one record per CDR3 protein. The sample yields about 610,000 distinct CDR3 sequences, about 11% seen once. The material sequenced was PBMCs from the stem cell graft donor, taken from the stem cell graft. These receptor sequences come from a human donor who donated a stem cell graft to a child with acute myeloid leukemia.

This clonotype was picked up many times. The chain links TRBV6-1 to TRBJ2-3; D possibly corresponds to TRBD1 (5 bases). CDR3 size: 16 residues. V lost 3 bases and J lost 1, with 14 bases in between. The germline CDR1 and CDR2 sequences are MNHNS and SASEGT. The CDR3: CASSDFYRSGTDTQYF. In nucleotides, the CDR3 is TGTGCCAGCAGTGATTTTTACAGGTCCGGCACAGATACGCAGTATTTT.

This clonotype was recorded a few times. The rearrangement links TRBV6-5 to TRBJ2-7, with TRBD2 as a possible D gene (6 bases). The CDR3 spans 12 residues. CDR1 is MNHEY and CDR2 is SVGAGI in the germline V gene. The V end was cut by 6 bases, the J end by 4 bases, with 10 bases between. The CDR3 coding sequence is TGTGCCAGCAGGAGGGACTTGTACGAGCAGTACTTC. The encoded protein is CASRRDLYEQYF.

This clonotype was seen a few times. The chain combines TRBV28 with TRBJ1-2; D ambiguous. From germline, CDR1 is MDHEN and CDR2 SYDVKM. The V end lost 6 bases, the J end lost 8 bases, and 19 bases lay between the germline ends. The CDR3 runs to 14 residues. CDR3 residues: CASSSVGLVGGYTF. The CDR3 DNA is TGTGCCAGCAGCTCCGTTGGGCTGGTAGGGGGCTACACCTTC.

The V and J genes are TRBV20-1 and TRBJ1-6, with D hard to call. Germline assignment: CDR1 DFQATT and CDR2 SNEGSKA (reference sequence). The CDR3 covers 15 residues. The V gene lost 6 bases and the J gene lost 7 bases, with 19 bases spanning the gap. CDR3 sequence (DNA): TGCAGTGCAACCCCCATTGCGGGCCAAAATTCACCCCTCCACTTT. Translating gives CSATPIAGQNSPLHF.

The sample holds many counts of this clonotype. The rearrangement joins TRBV7-3 to TRBJ2-1; D is ambiguous. V was cut by 3 bases and J by 0 bases, with 9 bases left in between. CDR3 length equals 15 residues. CDR1 is SGHTA, CDR2 FQGTGA, per germline. The CDR3 nucleotides are TGTGCCAGCAGCTTCGGACGGAGCTCCTACAATGAGCAGTTCTTC. Protein sequence: CASSFGRSSYNEQFF.

V usage is TRBV29-1 and J usage is TRBJ2-1, with 15 bases lining up with TRBD2. This CDR3 contains 14 residues. The germline V gene encodes CDR1 SQVTM and CDR2 ANQGSEA. Trimming removed 5 bases from V and 7 bases from J; junction bases left unmatched: 3. Written as DNA, the CDR3 is TGCAGCGTTCCCGGGACTAGCGGGAGGAATGAGCAGTTCTTC. Its translation: CSVPGTSGRNEQFF.

The rearrangement joins TRBV2 to TRBJ2-7; 8 nucleotides align to TRBD1. With 7 bases clipped from V and 3 bases from J, the junction kept 8 bases outside the gene matches. Germline V CDR1 and CDR2: SNHLY, FYNNEI. The CDR3 length is 14 residues. The CDR3 here is CASTYLGTGYEQYF. The CDR3 DNA follows: TGTGCCAGCACCTACCTAGGGACAGGCTACGAGCAGTACTTC.

CDR3 nucleotides: TGTGCCAGCAGTGAATCTCGAGGGCTGTTTTTT. Translation gives CASSESRGLFF. This chain connects TRBV6-1 to TRBJ2-2; D uncertain. Germline CDR1 MNHNS, CDR2 SASEGT. Trimming pared 2 bases from V and 13 bases from J, leaving 8 bases between. This CDR3 comprises 11 residues.

This clonotype occurred a few times. V is TRBV15 and J is TRBJ2-6; possibly TRBD1 for D (5 bases). The germline CDR1 and CDR2 sequences are LNHNV and YYDKDF (reference sequence). CDR3 length equals 14 residues. The ends were cut back, 4 bases at V and 5 bases at J, with 9 bases in the middle. The CDR3 DNA is TGTGCCACCAGCATTTCGGACAGGGCCAACGTCCTGACTTTC. Its protein is CATSISDRANVLTF. The full variable domain, completed using reference TRBV15 and TRBJ2-6, is DAMVIQNPRYQVTQFGKPVTLSCSQTLNHNVMYWYQQKSSQAPKLLFHYYDKDFNNEADTPDNFQSRRPNTSFCFLDIRSPGLGDTAMYLCATSISDRANVLTFGAGSRLTVL.

This clonotype has just a few counts. V and J are TRBV7-8 and TRBJ2-1; TRBD2 matches at 7 bases. The CDR3 contains 15 residues. V lost 3 bases and J lost 4; bases outside the gene matches: 6. CDR1 SGHVS and CDR2 FQNEAQ come from the germline V gene. CDR3 loop: CASSLGTMKYNEQFF. Here the CDR3 DNA reads TGTGCCAGCAGCTTGGGGACTATGAAGTACAATGAGCAGTTCTTC.

This clonotype has a handful of counts. This chain uses TRBV6-5 with TRBJ2-2; TRBD2 might be the D (5 bases). Germline CDR1 and CDR2: MNHEY and SVGAGI. This CDR3 comprises 16 residues. Trimming left V 0 bases short and J 3 bases short, with 11 bases between. In DNA form, the CDR3 reads TGTGCCAGCAGTTACTCCGGCGGCGGGTACACCGGGGAGCTGTTTTTT. As protein: CASSYSGGGYTGELFF.

This clonotype was recorded at least ten times. The chain couples TRBV7-6 to TRBJ2-7; D tentatively reads TRBD1 or TRBD2 (5 bases each). Trimming left V 1 base short and J 4 bases short, with 11 bases between. The CDR3 runs to 14 residues. Germline V gives CDR1 SGHVS, CDR2 FNYEAQ. CDR3 residues: CASSLGRDLYEQYF. In DNA, the CDR3 is TGTGCCAGCAGCTTAGGTCGGGACCTTTACGAGCAGTACTTC. Using reference TRBV7-6 and TRBJ2-7 for the parts outside the CDR3, the full variable domain is GAGVSQSPRYKVTKRGQDVALRCDPISGHVSLYWYRQALGQGPEFLTYFNYEAQQDKSGLPNDRFSAERPEGSISTLTIQRTEQRDSAMYRCASSLGRDLYEQYFGPGTRLTVT.

This clonotype was observed many times. The chain carries TRBV6-2 or TRBV6-3 and TRBJ2-2; 13 nucleotides match TRBD2. V was pared by 6 bases and J by 7 bases, with 8 bases of the junction left unmatched. Germline V gene data show CDR1 as MNHEY and CDR2 as SVGEGT. The length of the CDR3 is 16 residues. The DNA for the CDR3 is TGTGCCAGCAGCTCTGGACTAGCGGGAGTAATCGGGGAGCTGTTTTTT. This sequence encodes CASSSGLAGVIGELFF.

This sequence joins TRBV20-1 and TRBJ2-5; TRBD2 might be the D (6 bases). Trimming took 5 bases from V and 2 from J, leaving 15 bases between them. CDR1 DFQATT and CDR2 SNEGSKA come from the germline V gene (reference sequence). The CDR3 length is 14 residues. The CDR3 region is CSASRGSRQETQYF. CDR3 nucleotide sequence: TGCAGTGCTTCCCGGGGGAGTCGGCAAGAGACCCAGTACTTC.

Only a few counts were recorded for this clonotype. The chain joins TRBV29-1 to TRBJ1-1; no clear D gene. The CDR3 runs 12 residues. Trimming took off 4 bases at V and 6 bases at J, with 12 bases between the two ends. CDR1 is SQVTM and CDR2 is ANQGSEA in the germline V gene. The CDR3 region has the DNA TGCAGCGTTGCCCGGGGAATACCTGAAGCTTTCTTT. It codes for CSVARGIPEAFF. Full variable domain (remainder filled in from reference TRBV29-1 and TRBJ1-1): SAVISQKPSRDICQRGTSLTIQCQVDSQVTMMFWYRQQPGQSLTLIATANQGSEATYESGFVIDKFPISRPNLTFSTLTVSNMSPEDSSIYLCSVARGIPEAFFGQGTRLTVV.

This clonotype has a handful of counts. This chain joins TRBV30 and TRBJ2-7; D is unclear. With 0 bases removed from V and 2 bases from J, the gap between germline ends came to 8 bases. This CDR3 has 13 residues. Germline V lookup: CDR1 GTSNPN, CDR2 SVGIG (reference sequence). The CDR3 spells CAWSVQGTYEQYF. CDR3 in DNA: TGTGCCTGGAGTGTTCAAGGGACCTACGAGCAGTACTTC.

V gene TRBV7-9 combines with J gene TRBJ2-1; D not resolved. The CDR3 contains 11 residues. The V and J ends lost 5 bases and 10 bases respectively, with 9 bases between them. Germline CDR1 reads SEHNR; CDR2 reads FQNEAQ (reference sequence). The CDR3 spells CASSQTWEQFF. The CDR3 DNA sequence: TGTGCCAGCAGCCAGACTTGGGAGCAGTTCTTC.

This clonotype was counted ten times or more. The gene calls are TRBV11-3 and TRBJ1-1, with no clear D. Per the germline V gene, CDR1 is SGHNT and CDR2 is YENEEA. The CDR3 sequence is 15 residues long. V lost 5 bases and J lost 1, with 14 bases in between. For the CDR3, the DNA is TGTGCCAGCAGCCTAACTGATCAACCGAACACTGAAGCTTTCTTT. This translates into CASSLTDQPNTEAFF.

The CDR3 region is CSVIMGGSSYEQYF. The CDR3 coding sequence is TGCAGCGTTATAATGGGAGGGAGCTCCTACGAGCAGTACTTC. The chain couples TRBV29-1 to TRBJ2-7; TRBD2 aligns across 7 bases. J was trimmed by 0 bases and V by 5 bases; bases with no gene match: 7. The CDR3 spans 14 residues. CDR1 and CDR2 from the germline V gene are SQVTM and ANQGSEA.

This sequence joins TRBV15 and TRBJ2-3, with 7 bases aligning to TRBD2. This CDR3 contains 16 residues. The germline gives CDR1 LNHNV, CDR2 YYDKDF (reference sequence). V was clipped by 1 base and J by 2 bases; unmatched bases: 6. In DNA form, the CDR3 reads TGTGCCACCAGCAGAGCTGATAGCGGGCCCACAGATACGCAGTATTTT. Residues: CATSRADSGPTDTQYF.

This clonotype was seen more than once but under ten times. J is TRBJ2-3 and V is TRBV6-5, with TRBD2 matching 8 bases. CDR3 length: 18 amino acids. V dropped 0 bases and J dropped 5; count of bases not matched to a gene: 13. Germline assignment: CDR1 MNHEY and CDR2 SVGAGI. The CDR3 bases are TGTGCCAGCAGTTACTCGAATTTCTACGGGAGGGCCGAAGATACGCAGTATTTT. Translating it yields CASSYSNFYGRAEDTQYF.

This clonotype was recorded many times. This CDR3 is CASRDRNTGELFF. The CDR3 region has the DNA TGTGCCAGCCGGGATCGGAACACCGGGGAGCTGTTTTTT. The chain recombines TRBV7-3 with TRBJ2-2, with D maybe TRBD2 (5 bases). The CDR3 totals 13 residues. CDR1 SGHTA and CDR2 FQGTGA come from the germline V gene. Trimming shortened V by 8 bases and J by 1 base, and 8 bases separated the two germline ends.

With regard to this clonotype: A junction end diverges from the germline sequence, so it may reflect a read error. The CDR3 protein is CCARDPGLAGAYNEQFF. The CDR3 DNA reads as TGCTGTGCTAGAGATCCTGGACTAGCGGGAGCCTACAATGAGCAGTTCTTC. The V gene is TRBV20-1, the J gene TRBJ2-1; 13 nucleotides align to TRBD2. Looked up from germline, CDR1 is DFQATT and CDR2 is SNEGSKA (reference sequence). The CDR3 is 17 residues long.

In this sample, this clonotype turned up a few times. The chain couples TRBV6-2 or TRBV6-3 to TRBJ2-3; 14 bases map to TRBD2. Trimming removed 5 bases from V and 5 bases from J; junction bases left unmatched: 12. The germline gives CDR1 MNHEY, CDR2 SVGEGT. This CDR3 has 18 residues. For the CDR3, the DNA is TGTGCCAGCAGTCCCCCCGGGGGACTAGCGGGAGTAGTAGATACGCAGTATTTT. Amino acids: CASSPPGGLAGVVDTQYF.

This chain links TRBV7-9 with TRBJ1-1, with D possibly TRBD1 on 5 matching bases. From germline, CDR1 is SEHNR and CDR2 FQNEAQ (reference sequence). The V end was cut by 0 bases, the J end by 3 bases, with 14 bases between. The CDR3 consists of 16 residues. In DNA, the CDR3 is TGTGCCAGCAGCTTAGCGTGGGGGGAGAAGGACACTGAAGCTTTCTTT. Translation: CASSLAWGEKDTEAFF.

There are many counts of this clonotype. The chain combines TRBV20-1 with TRBJ2-7, with 11 bases fitting TRBD2. J was trimmed by 3 bases and V by 6 bases; bases with no gene match: 7. The CDR3 is 14 residues long. Germline V gene lookup returns CDR1 DFQATT and CDR2 SNEGSKA (reference sequence). CDR3 nucleotides: TGCAGTGCGAGAAATAGCGGGAGGGGCTACGAGCAGTACTTC. Translating gives CSARNSGRGYEQYF.

In its sample, this clonotype was seen a few times. The chain combines TRBV9 with TRBJ1-4; D is possibly TRBD1 (6 bases). Germline loops: CDR1 SGDLS, CDR2 YYNGEE. Deletions cut 0 bases from V and 4 bases from J, with 13 bases between. This CDR3 has 16 amino acids. CDR3 sequence (DNA): TGTGCCAGCAGCGTAGCAGCGGGACAAAGTAATGAAAAACTGTTTTTT. It specifies CASSVAAGQSNEKLFF. Full variable domain (outside the CDR3, taken from reference TRBV9 and TRBJ1-4): DSGVTQTPKHLITATGQRVTLRCSPRSGDLSVYWYQQSLDQGLQFLIQYYNGEERAKGNILERFSAQQFPDLHSELNLSSLELGDSALYFCASSVAAGQSNEKLFFGSGTQLSVL.